This T cell receptor (beta chain) is drawn from a study of blood T cell repertoires in COVID-19. The overall study: Nucleic acid was either cDNA or gDNA, and it came from T cells, B-cell-depleted T cells, or PBMCs.

This CDR3 is 12 amino acids long. The V gene lost 6 bases and the J gene lost 3 bases, with 9 bases spanning the gap. The germline gives CDR1 ENHRY, CDR2 SYGVKD. The table came from immunoSEQ multiplex PCR; TCRdb's copy has only in-frame clones and leaves some out. Among hundreds of thousands of clones, 81% were seen once, and the ten largest hold 6% to 9.5%. Specimen: peripheral blood. The source of this sequence is a woman aged 80 or over with acute or convalescent COVID-19. This chain connects TRBV10-3 to TRBJ2-7; D unresolved. The CDR3 DNA reads as TGTGCCATCAGCGACCACAGCTACGAGCAGTACTTC. Translated: CAISDHSYEQYF.